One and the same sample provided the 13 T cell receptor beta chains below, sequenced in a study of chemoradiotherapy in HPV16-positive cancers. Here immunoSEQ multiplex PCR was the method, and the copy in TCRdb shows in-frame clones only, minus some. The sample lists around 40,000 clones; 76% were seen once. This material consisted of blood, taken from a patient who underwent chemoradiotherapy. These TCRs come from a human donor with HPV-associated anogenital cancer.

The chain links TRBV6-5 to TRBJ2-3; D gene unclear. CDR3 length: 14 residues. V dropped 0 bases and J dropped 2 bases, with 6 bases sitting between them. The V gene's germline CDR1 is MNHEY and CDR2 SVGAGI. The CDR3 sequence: CASSYSGLTDTQYF. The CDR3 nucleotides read TGTGCCAGCAGTTACTCTGGGCTCACAGATACGCAGTATTTT.

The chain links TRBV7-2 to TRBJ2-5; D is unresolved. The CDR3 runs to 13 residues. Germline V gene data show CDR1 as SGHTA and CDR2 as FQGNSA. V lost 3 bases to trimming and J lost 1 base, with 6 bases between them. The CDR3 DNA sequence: TGTGCCAGCAGCTTTGTCACCCAAGAGACCCAGTACTTC. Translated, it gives CASSFVTQETQYF.

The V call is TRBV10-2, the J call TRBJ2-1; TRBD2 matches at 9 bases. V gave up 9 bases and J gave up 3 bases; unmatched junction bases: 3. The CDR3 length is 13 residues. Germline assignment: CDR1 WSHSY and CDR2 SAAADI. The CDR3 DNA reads TGCGCCAGTAGCGGGGGCGACTACAATGAGCAGTTCTTC. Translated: CASSGGDYNEQFF.

In DNA, the CDR3 is TGTGCTAGTGGTTTGGACGGCGGACACCTCACCGGGGAGCTGTTTTTT. This translates into CASGLDGGHLTGELFF. The J gene is TRBJ2-2, the V gene TRBV12-5; possibly TRBD1 for D (5 bases). Germline CDR1 and CDR2: LGHNT and FRNRAP. With 1 base removed from V and 4 bases from J, the gap between germline ends came to 13 bases. CDR3 length: 16 amino acids.

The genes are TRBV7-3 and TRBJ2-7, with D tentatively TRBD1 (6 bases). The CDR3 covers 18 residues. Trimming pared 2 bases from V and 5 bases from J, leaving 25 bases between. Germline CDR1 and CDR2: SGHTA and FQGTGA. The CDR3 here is CASSLSRESNRDLNEQYF. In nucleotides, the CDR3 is TGTGCCAGCAGCTTATCGCGCGAGAGCAACAGGGATCTAAACGAGCAGTACTTC.

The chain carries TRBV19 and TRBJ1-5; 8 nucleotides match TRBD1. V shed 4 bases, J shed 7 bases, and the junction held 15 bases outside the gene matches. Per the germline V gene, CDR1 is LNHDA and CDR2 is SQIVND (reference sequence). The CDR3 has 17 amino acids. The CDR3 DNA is TGTGCCAGTAGTACCCAGGGACAGGATTTTTATAGCCAGCCCCAGCATTTT. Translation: CASSTQGQDFYSQPQHF.

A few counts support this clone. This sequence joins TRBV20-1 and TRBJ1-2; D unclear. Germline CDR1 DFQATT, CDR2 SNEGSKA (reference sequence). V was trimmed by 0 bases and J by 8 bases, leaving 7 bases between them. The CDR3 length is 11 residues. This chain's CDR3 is CSARDPGGYTF. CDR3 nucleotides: TGCAGTGCTAGAGATCCGGGGGGCTACACCTTC.

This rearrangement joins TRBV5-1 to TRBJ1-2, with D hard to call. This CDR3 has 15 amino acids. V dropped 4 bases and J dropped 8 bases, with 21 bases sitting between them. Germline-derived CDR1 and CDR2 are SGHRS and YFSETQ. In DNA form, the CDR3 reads TGCGCCAGCAGCCCCAATTCGGTTGGGATTAAAGGCTACACCTTC. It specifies CASSPNSVGIKGYTF.

CDR3 residues: CASRGQGTDTQYF. The CDR3 DNA is TGTGCCAGCAGAGGACAGGGCACAGATACGCAGTATTTT. The chain employs TRBV2 and TRBJ2-3, with TRBD1 identical over 7 bases. With V trimmed by 6 bases and J by 1 base, 1 base remained unmatched. The CDR3 is made up of 13 amino acids. CDR1 is SNHLY and CDR2 is FYNNEI in the germline V gene.

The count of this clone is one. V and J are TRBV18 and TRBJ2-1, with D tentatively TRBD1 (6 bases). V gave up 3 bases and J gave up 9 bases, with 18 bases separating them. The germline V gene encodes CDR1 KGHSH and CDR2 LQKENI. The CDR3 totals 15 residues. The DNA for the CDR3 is TGTGCCAGCTCACCCCCATCAGGGGCGCAACTTGAGCAGTTCTTC. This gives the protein CASSPPSGAQLEQFF.

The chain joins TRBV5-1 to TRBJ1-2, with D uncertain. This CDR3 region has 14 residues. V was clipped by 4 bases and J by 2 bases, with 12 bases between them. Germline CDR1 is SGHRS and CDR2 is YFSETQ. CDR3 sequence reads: CASSPEGFNYGYTF. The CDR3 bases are TGCGCCAGCAGCCCGGAGGGCTTCAACTATGGCTACACCTTC.

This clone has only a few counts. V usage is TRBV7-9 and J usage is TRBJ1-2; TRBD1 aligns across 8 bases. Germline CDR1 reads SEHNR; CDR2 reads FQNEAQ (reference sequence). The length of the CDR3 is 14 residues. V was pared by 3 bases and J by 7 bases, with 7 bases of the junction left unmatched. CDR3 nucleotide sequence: TGTGCCAGCAGCTTCCAGGGGGCGGAGGGTGGCTACACCTTC. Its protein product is CASSFQGAEGGYTF.

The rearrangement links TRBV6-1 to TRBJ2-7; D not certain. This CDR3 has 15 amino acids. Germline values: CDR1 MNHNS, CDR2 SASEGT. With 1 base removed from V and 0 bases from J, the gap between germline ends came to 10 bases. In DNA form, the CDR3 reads TGTGCCAGCAGTGAAGGTTTCAGTAGCTCCTACGAGCAGTACTTC. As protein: CASSEGFSSSYEQYF.